This TCR beta chain is drawn from a study of cytomegalovirus exposure and HLA in healthy donors. Study findings and constraints: While the bulk of TCR sequences proved rare, some public TCRs turned up in many donors. High sensitivity and specificity were reportedly achieved when the classifier diagnosed cytomegalovirus status.

The PCR contained 60 Vbeta and 13 Jbeta primers. The method was immunoSEQ multiplex PCR; TCRdb's version includes in-frame clones alone and lacks a portion of them. The sample consists of 150,000 to 200,000 clones, approximately 80% of them appearing once. Points on this clone: Its target is not known.

The V gene's germline CDR1 is MDHEN and CDR2 SYDVKM. This CDR3 has 14 amino acids. Trimming removed 3 bases at V and 3 bases at J, with 11 bases between. The sequencing input was PBMCs. The receptor comes from a woman aged 35 to 49 in good health and CMV-seronegative. The chain recombines TRBV28 with TRBJ1-2; D is uncertain. CDR3 nucleotides: TGTGCCAGCAGTTTTTTAGCAGACTACTATGGCTACACCTTC. Residues: CASSFLADYYGYTF.